This TCR beta chain was retrieved from a study of blood T cell repertoires in COVID-19. Using immunoSEQ multiplex PCR, the repertoire was profiled, and TCRdb retains in-frame clones only, with some absent. The data contain roughly 270,000 clones, approximately 78% of them singletons. The CDR3 loop spans 14 amino acids. In germline, CDR1 is SGHRS, CDR2 YFSETQ. V gave up 4 bases and J gave up 4 bases; unmatched junction bases: 7. Enrollees, about 18 to 100 years old, lived in some 24 US areas. The origin of this receptor is a man aged 40-50 years who had been exposed to COVID-19. V is TRBV5-1 and J is TRBJ1-2; 7 bases line up with TRBD1. Sample: PBMCs or T cells enriched from blood (not recorded which). The CDR3: CASSTGQVLYGYTF. The CDR3 DNA reads as TGCGCCAGCAGCACCGGACAGGTCCTCTATGGCTACACCTTC.